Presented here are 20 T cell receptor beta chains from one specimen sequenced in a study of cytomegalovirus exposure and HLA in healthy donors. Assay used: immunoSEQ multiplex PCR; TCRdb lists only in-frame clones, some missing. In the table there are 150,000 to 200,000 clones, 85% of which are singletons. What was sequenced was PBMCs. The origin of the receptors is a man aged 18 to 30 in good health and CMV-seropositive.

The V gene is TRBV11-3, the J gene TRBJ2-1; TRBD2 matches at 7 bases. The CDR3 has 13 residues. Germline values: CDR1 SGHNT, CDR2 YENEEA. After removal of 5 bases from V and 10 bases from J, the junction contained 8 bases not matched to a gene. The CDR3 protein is CASSITGGREQFF. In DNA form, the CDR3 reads TGTGCCAGCAGCATAACCGGGGGGAGGGAGCAGTTCTTC.

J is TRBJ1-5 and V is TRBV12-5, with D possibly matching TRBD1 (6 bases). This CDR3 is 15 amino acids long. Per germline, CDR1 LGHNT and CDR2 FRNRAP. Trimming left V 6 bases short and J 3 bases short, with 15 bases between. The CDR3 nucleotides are TGTGCTAGTGGCCAGGGATGGGGGCCCAATCAGCCCCAGCATTTT. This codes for CASGQGWGPNQPQHF.

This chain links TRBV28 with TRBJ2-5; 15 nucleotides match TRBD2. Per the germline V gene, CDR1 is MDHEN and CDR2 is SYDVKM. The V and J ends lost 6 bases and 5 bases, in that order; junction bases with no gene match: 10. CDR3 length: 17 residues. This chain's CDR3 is CASSLGTSGRFGETQYF. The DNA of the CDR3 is TGTGCCAGCAGCCTCGGGACTAGCGGGAGGTTCGGGGAGACCCAGTACTTC.

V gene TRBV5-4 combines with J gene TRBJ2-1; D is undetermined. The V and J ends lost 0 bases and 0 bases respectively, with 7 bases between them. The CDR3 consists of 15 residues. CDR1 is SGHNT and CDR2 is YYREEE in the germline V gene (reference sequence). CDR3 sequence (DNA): TGTGCCAGCAGCTTGGACAGTAGCTCCTACAATGAGCAGTTCTTC. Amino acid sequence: CASSLDSSSYNEQFF.

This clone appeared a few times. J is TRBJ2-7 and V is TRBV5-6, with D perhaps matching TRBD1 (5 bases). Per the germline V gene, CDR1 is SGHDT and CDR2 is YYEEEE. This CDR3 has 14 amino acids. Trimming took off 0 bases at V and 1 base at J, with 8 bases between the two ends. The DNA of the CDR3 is TGTGCCAGCAGCTTGGAACGACAGTCCTACGAGCAGTACTTC. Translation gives CASSLERQSYEQYF.

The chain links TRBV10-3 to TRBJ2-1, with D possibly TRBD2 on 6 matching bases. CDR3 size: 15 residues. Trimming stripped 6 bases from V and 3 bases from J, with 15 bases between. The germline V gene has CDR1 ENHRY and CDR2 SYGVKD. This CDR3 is CAISLSGGSYNEQFF. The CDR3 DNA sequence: TGTGCCATCAGCTTGTCCGGAGGGAGCTACAATGAGCAGTTCTTC.

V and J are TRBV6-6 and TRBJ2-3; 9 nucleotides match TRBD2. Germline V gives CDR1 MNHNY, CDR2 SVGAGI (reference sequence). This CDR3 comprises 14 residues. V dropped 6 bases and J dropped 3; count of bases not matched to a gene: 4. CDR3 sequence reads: CASRLLAGTDTQYF. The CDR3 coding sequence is TGTGCCAGCAGGCTCCTAGCGGGAACAGATACGCAGTATTTT.

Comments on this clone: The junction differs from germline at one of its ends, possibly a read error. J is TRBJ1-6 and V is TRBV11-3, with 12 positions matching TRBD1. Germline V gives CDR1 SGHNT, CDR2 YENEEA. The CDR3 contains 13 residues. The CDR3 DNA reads TGTGCCAGCAGCCCGCGGGACAGGGGGCAAAAGGACTTT. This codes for CASSPRDRGQKDF.

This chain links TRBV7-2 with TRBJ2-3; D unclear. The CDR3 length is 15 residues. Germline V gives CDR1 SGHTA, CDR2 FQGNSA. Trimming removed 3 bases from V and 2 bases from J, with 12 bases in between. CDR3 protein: CASSFSRVNTDTQYF. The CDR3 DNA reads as TGTGCCAGCAGCTTTTCGCGAGTAAACACAGATACGCAGTATTTT.

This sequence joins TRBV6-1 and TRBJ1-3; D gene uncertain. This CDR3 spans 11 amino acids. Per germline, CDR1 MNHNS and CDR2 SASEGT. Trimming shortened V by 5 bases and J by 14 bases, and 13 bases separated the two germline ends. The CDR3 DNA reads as TGTGCCAGCAGTTATGGGCAGGAATTATATTTT. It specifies CASSYGQELYF.

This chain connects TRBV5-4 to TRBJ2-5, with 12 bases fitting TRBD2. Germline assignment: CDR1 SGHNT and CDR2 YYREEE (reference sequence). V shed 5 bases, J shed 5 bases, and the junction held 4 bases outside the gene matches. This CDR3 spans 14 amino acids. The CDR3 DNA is TGTGCCAGCAGGCTAGCGGGGGGGCGGGAGACCCAGTACTTC. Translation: CASRLAGGRETQYF.

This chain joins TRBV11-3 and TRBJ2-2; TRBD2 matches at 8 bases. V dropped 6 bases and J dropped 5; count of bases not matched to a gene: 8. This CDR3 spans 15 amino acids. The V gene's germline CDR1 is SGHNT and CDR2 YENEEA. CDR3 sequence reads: CASSYERGWTGELFF. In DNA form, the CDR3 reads TGTGCCAGCAGTTACGAGCGGGGGTGGACCGGGGAGCTGTTTTTT. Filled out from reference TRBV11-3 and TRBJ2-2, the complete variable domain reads EAGVVQSPRYKIIEKKQPVAFWCNPISGHNTLYWYLQNLGQGPELLIRYENEEAVDDSQLPKDRFSAERLKGVDSTLKIQPAELGDSAVYLCASSYERGWTGELFFGEGSRLTVL.

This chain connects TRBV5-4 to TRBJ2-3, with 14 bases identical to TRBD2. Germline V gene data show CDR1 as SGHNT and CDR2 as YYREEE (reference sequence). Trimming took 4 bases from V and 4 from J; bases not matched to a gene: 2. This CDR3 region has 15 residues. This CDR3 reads CASSQGLAGADTQYF. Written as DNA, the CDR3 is TGTGCCAGCAGCCAGGGACTAGCGGGAGCAGATACGCAGTATTTT.

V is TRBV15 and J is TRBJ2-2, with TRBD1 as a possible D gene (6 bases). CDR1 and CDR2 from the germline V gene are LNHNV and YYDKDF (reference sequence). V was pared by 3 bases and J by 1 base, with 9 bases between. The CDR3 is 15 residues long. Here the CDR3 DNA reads TGTGCCACCAGCAGCACAGGGAAGAACACCGGGGAGCTGTTTTTT. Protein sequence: CATSSTGKNTGELFF.

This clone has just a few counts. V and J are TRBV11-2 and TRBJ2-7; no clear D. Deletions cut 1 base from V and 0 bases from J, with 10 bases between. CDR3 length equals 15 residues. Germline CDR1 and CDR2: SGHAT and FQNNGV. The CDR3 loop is CASSLGKTGSYEQYF. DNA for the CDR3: TGTGCCAGCAGCTTAGGAAAGACGGGCTCCTACGAGCAGTACTTC.

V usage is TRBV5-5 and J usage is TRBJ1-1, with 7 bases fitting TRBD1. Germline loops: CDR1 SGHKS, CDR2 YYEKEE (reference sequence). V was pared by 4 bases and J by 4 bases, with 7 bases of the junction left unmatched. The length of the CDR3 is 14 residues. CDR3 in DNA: TGTGCCAGCAGCACCACAGGGGTGGGCACTGAAGCTTTCTTT. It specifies CASSTTGVGTEAFF.

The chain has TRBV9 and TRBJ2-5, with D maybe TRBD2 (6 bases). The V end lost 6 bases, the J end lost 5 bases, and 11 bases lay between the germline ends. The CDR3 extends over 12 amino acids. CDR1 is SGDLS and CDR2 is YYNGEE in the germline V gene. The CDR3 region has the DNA TGTGCCAGCAACGTGGAGGGGGAGACCCAGTACTTC. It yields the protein CASNVEGETQYF.

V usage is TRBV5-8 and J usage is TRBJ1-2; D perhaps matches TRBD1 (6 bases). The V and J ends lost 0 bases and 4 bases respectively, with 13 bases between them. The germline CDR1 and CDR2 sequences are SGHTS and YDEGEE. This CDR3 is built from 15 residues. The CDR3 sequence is CASSLGLVRGYGYTF. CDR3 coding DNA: TGTGCCAGCAGCTTGGGGTTGGTCAGGGGCTATGGCTACACCTTC.

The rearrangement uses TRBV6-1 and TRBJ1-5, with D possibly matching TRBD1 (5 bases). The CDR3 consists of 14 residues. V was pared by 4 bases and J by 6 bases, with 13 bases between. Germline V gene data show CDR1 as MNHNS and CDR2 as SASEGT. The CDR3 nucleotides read TGTGCCAGCAGTGCCGGGACCGGGGGTCAGCCCCAGCATTTT. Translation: CASSAGTGGQPQHF.

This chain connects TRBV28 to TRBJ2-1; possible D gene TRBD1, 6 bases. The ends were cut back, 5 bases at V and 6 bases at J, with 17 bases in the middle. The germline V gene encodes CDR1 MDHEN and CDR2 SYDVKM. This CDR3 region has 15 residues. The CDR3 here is CASSRDRFRVNEQFF. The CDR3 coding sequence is TGTGCCAGCAGTCGAGACAGGTTTCGGGTCAATGAGCAGTTCTTC.